The entry below describes one T cell receptor (beta chain). Its antigen is not identified. The data are from a study of CD8+ T cells in alopecia areata. General study findings and limits: Higher clonality was seen in lesional scalp than in normal scalp, especially in alopecia totalis/universalis.

Germline V CDR1 and CDR2: SGHRS, YFSETQ. V shed 2 bases and J shed 0 bases, with 9 bases lying between them. There are 15 residues in the CDR3. Treatment described: oral pan-JAK inhibitor, 5-10 mg twice daily. In each case, RNA was isolated and then reverse transcribed into cDNA as the sequencing template. Sequencing used immunoSEQ multiplex PCR; TCRdb keeps in-frame clones, though not all of them. The sample shows about 190,000 clones, roughly 64% of them seen only once. The receptor was derived from a human donor with alopecia areata. The chain employs TRBV5-1 and TRBJ1-5; D is undetermined. Sample: CD8+ T cells sorted from blood, taken at week 24, from a patient treated with tofacitinib. CDR3 nucleotides: TGCGCCAGCAGCTTTGAGGGAGCTAGCAATCAGCCCCAGCATTTT. Protein sequence: CASSFEGASNQPQHF.